The subject of this entry is one T cell receptor beta chain. Its specificity is unknown. V lost 0 bases and J lost 4, with 13 bases in between. Germline-derived CDR1 and CDR2 are SGHDT and YYEEEE. CDR3 length: 15 residues. Profiling relied on immunoSEQ multiplex PCR, and the TCRdb table lists in-frame clones only, not all of them. The data hold approximately 18,000 clones, with about 81% observed a single time. Each patient's relapse followed autologous stem cell transplantation, and brentuximab vedotin exposure varied. This sample stems from a study of PD-1 blockade in classical Hodgkin lymphoma. Study details: Once every 2 weeks, patients received intravenous nivolumab at 3 mg/kg.

Points from the study as a whole: CD4+ TCR diversity rose significantly by C4D1, and CD8+ TCR diversity did not.

The material sequenced was peripheral blood mononuclear cells (PBMCs), taken before the second cycle of nivolumab. This chain links TRBV5-6 with TRBJ1-2; D is undetermined. This TCR was recovered from a human donor with classical Hodgkin lymphoma. CDR3 coding DNA: TGTGCCAGCAGCTTGGCTTTGGTACTGTCCTATGGCTACACCTTC. It is translated as CASSLALVLSYGYTF.